The 9 T cell receptor beta chains reported below all come from one sample, sequenced in a study of T-cell reconstitution after alpha-beta-depleted transplantation in children. Unique molecular identifiers were built into the TCRbeta library. One entry per CDR3 protein, called by TCRdb with MiXCR from the PCR reads. The profile covers 180,000 or so distinct CDR3 sequences, with 5.5% to 7% appearing a single time and about 4.3% taken by the ten largest. The sample in question was PBMCs, obtained before TCRalphabeta/CD19-depleted stem cell transplant. These TCRs come from a girl in the first two years of life with combined immunodeficiency, due to receive a stem cell transplant.

This clonotype was detected many times. The genes are TRBV28 and TRBJ2-1; 10 bases line up with TRBD2. Germline assignment: CDR1 MDHEN and CDR2 SYDVKM. V shed 7 bases, J shed 7 bases, and the junction held 7 bases outside the gene matches. This CDR3 is 14 amino acids long. This CDR3 is CASIEREGRNEQFF. In nucleotides, the CDR3 is TGTGCCAGCATCGAGCGGGAGGGCCGGAATGAGCAGTTCTTC.

This clonotype showed up many times. The chain is built from TRBV9 and TRBJ2-2, with 8 nucleotides matching TRBD1. Unmatched junction bases numbered 18, after V lost 8 bases and J lost 3 bases. This CDR3 comprises 18 residues. Per germline, CDR1 SGDLS and CDR2 YYNGEE. CDR3 DNA: TGTGCCAGTAGCCCTCGGACAGGGAAAGAAGGCGACACCGGGGAGCTGTTTTTT. It encodes CASSPRTGKEGDTGELFF.

The sample holds a few counts of this clonotype. This chain joins TRBV7-9 and TRBJ1-4; D not resolved. Germline CDR1 reads SEHNR; CDR2 reads FQNEAQ (reference sequence). The CDR3 sequence is 15 residues long. V lost 11 bases, J lost 1 base, and 17 bases lay in between. The CDR3 region has the DNA TGTGCCTGCCATGGCAGGAGGAGAACTAATGAAAAACTGTTTTTT. Its translation: CACHGRRRTNEKLFF.

This clonotype was counted at least ten times. The gene calls are TRBV28 and TRBJ2-3; 7 bases align to TRBD2. Looked up from germline, CDR1 is MDHEN and CDR2 is SYDVKM. The CDR3 totals 16 residues. The J segment lost 2 bases and the V segment lost 3 bases, leaving 8 bases of the junction unmatched. The chain's CDR3 is CASSFGGSTTTDTQYF. DNA for the CDR3: TGTGCCAGCAGTTTTGGCGGGAGCACCACCACAGATACGCAGTATTTT.

At least ten counts were recorded for this clonotype. The chain employs TRBV11-3 and TRBJ2-1, with D possibly TRBD2 on 5 matching bases. Trimming pared 5 bases from V and 4 bases from J, leaving 15 bases between. The CDR3 contains 15 residues. Germline values: CDR1 SGHNT, CDR2 YENEEA. The CDR3 protein is CASSRDGGKYNEQFF. In DNA, the CDR3 is TGTGCCAGCAGCCGGGATGGCGGCAAGTACAATGAGCAGTTCTTC. The variable domain in full, completed from reference TRBV11-3 and TRBJ2-1, reads EAGVVQSPRYKIIEKKQPVAFWCNPISGHNTLYWYLQNLGQGPELLIRYENEEAVDDSQLPKDRFSAERLKGVDSTLKIQPAELGDSAVYLCASSRDGGKYNEQFFGPGTRLTVL.

This clonotype was observed a handful of times. The CDR3: CASSYLAGDDNEQFF. The CDR3 DNA sequence: TGTGCCAGCAGTTACCTAGCGGGAGATGATAATGAGCAGTTCTTC. The rearrangement links TRBV27 to TRBJ2-1, with TRBD2 matching 10 bases. V gave up 4 bases and J gave up 7 bases; unmatched junction bases: 7. There are 15 residues in the CDR3. Germline V CDR1 and CDR2: MNHEY, SMNVEV (reference sequence).

This clonotype was observed many times. The chain recombines TRBV7-9 with TRBJ2-7; 7 bases match TRBD2. The CDR3 is 14 amino acids. Germline CDR1 SEHNR, CDR2 FQNEAQ (reference sequence). Trimming cost V 6 bases and J 4 bases; bases outside gene matches: 9. For the CDR3, the DNA is TGTGCCAGCAGTCTCCTAGCGGCTCCTTACGAGCAGTACTTC. This encodes CASSLLAAPYEQYF.

In this sample, this clonotype turned up many times. V and J are TRBV13 and TRBJ1-5; 11 nucleotides align to TRBD1. The V gene end was trimmed by 4 bases and the J gene end by 7 bases; junction bases not matched to a gene: 6. This CDR3 comprises 15 residues. Germline lookup yields CDR1 PRHDT and CDR2 FYEKMQ (reference sequence). CDR3 coding DNA: TGTGCCAGCAGCTCTGGACAGGGGGCTGGGCAGCCCCAGCATTTT. This sequence encodes CASSSGQGAGQPQHF.

This clonotype was seen repeatedly, ten times or more. The V and J genes are TRBV7-6 and TRBJ2-3; the D call may be TRBD1 or TRBD2 (6 bases each). The CDR3 sequence is 15 residues long. The germline V gene encodes CDR1 SGHVS and CDR2 FNYEAQ. Trimming shortened V by 3 bases and J by 2 bases, and 12 bases separated the two germline ends. For the CDR3, the DNA is TGTGCCAGCAGCTTGGGGGGCCCTTACACAGATACGCAGTATTTT. This sequence encodes CASSLGGPYTDTQYF.